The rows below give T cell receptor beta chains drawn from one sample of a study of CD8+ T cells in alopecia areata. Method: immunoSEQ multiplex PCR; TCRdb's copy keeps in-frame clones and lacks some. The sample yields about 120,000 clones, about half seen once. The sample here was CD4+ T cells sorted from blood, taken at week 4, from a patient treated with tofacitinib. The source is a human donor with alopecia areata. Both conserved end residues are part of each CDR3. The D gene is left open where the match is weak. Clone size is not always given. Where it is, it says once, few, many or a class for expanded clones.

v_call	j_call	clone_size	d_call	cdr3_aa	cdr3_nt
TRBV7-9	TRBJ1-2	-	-	CASSRQDYGYTF	TGTGCCAGCAGCCGCCAGGACTATGGCTACACCTTC
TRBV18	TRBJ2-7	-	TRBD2	CASSPPGGVDEQYF	TGTGCCAGCTCACCACCGGGAGGGGTCGACGAGCAGTACTTC
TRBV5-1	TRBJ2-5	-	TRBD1	CASSVGARGNQETQYF	TGCGCCAGCAGTGTGGGGGCCAGGGGGAACCAAGAGACCCAGTACTTC
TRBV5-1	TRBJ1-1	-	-	CASSWFRGTEAFF	TGCGCCAGCAGCTGGTTCCGGGGAACTGAAGCTTTCTTT
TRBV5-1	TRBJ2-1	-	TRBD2	CASTLLADKFF	TGCGCCAGCACATTACTAGCGGATAAGTTCTTC
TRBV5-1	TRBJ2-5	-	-	CASNFEETQYF	TGCGCCAGCAACTTCGAAGAGACCCAGTACTTC
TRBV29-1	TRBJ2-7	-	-	CSGPAPYEQYF	TGCAGCGGTCCAGCCCCCTACGAGCAGTACTTC
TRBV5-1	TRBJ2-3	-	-	CASRSTDTQYF	TGCGCCTCCCGGAGCACAGATACGCAGTATTTT
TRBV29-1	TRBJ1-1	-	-	CSVTTRAENTEAFF	TGCAGCGTTACTACCAGGGCCGAGAACACTGAAGCTTTCTTT
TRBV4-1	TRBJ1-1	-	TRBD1	CASSHPGQGGWTEAFF	TGCGCCAGCAGCCACCCCGGACAGGGGGGTTGGACTGAAGCTTTCTTT
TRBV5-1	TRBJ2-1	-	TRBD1	CASSLGGTGAYNEQFF	TGCGCCAGCAGCTTGGGCGGGACAGGGGCCTACAATGAGCAGTTCTTC
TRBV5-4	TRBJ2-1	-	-	CASSLAPNEQFF	TGTGCCAGCAGCTTGGCCCCGAATGAGCAGTTCTTC
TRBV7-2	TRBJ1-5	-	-	CASSQTPGGYQPQHF	TGTGCCAGCAGCCAGACCCCAGGAGGGTATCAGCCCCAGCATTTT
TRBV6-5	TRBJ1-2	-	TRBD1	CASARDRGRAGYTF	TGTGCCAGCGCCAGGGACAGGGGGCGAGCTGGCTACACCTTC
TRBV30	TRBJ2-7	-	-	CAWSIRQALSYEQYF	TGTGCCTGGAGTATCCGACAGGCTCTCTCCTACGAGCAGTACTTC
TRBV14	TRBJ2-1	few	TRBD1	CASSQDRRTGKNEQFF	TGTGCCAGCAGCCAAGATCGGAGGACAGGGAAAAATGAGCAGTTCTTC
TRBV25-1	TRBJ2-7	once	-	CASSELRSNYEQYF	TGTGCCAGCAGTGAATTAAGAAGTAACTACGAGCAGTACTTC
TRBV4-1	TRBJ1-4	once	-	CASSQDRGGETNEKLFF	TGCGCCAGCAGCCAAGATCGGGGCGGGGAGACTAATGAAAAACTGTTTTTT
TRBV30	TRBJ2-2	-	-	CGCAWDTGELFF	TGTGGGTGTGCTTGGGACACCGGGGAGCTGTTTTTT
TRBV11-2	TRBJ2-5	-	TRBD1	CASSLEPGGRETQYF	TGTGCCAGCAGCTTAGAACCAGGGGGCCGAGAGACCCAGTACTTC
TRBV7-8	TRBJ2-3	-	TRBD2	CASSVREGADTQYF	TGTGCCAGCAGCGTACGGGAGGGGGCAGATACGCAGTATTTT
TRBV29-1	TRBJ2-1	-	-	CSVVPNEQFF	TGCAGCGTTGTTCCCAATGAGCAGTTCTTC
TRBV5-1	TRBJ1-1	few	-	CASSSSRGAFF	TGCGCCAGCAGCTCTTCACGGGGAGCTTTCTTT
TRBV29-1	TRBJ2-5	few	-	CSARGGGAQYF	TGCAGCGCCAGAGGGGGGGGAGCCCAGTACTTC
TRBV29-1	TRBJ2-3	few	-	CSVQDSPISTDTQYF	TGCAGCGTACAAGACAGCCCCATTAGCACAGATACGCAGTATTTT
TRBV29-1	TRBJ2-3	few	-	CSVMRQVGSDTQYF	TGCAGCGTGATGAGACAAGTGGGGTCAGATACGCAGTATTTT
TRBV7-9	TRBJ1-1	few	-	CASSLVENTEAFF	TGTGCCAGCAGCTTAGTGGAGAACACTGAAGCTTTCTTT
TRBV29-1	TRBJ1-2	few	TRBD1	CSVQDRGYGYTF	TGCAGCGTTCAGGACAGGGGTTATGGCTACACCTTC
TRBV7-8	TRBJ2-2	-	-	CASKETGELFF	TGTGCCAGCAAGGAGACCGGGGAGCTGTTTTTT
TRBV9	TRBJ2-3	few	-	CASSERTPVIGTQYF	TGTGCCAGCAGCGAAAGAACACCTGTAATCGGTACGCAGTATTTT
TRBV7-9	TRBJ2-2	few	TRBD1	CASSLLVGWTGLNTGELFF	TGTGCCAGCAGCTTACTGGTGGGGTGGACAGGCCTGAACACCGGGGAGCTGTTTTTT
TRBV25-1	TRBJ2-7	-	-	CASSELGGISVYEQYF	TGTGCCAGCAGTGAATTAGGCGGGATTAGTGTCTACGAGCAGTACTTC
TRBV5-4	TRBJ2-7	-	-	CASSLPGMSSYEQYF	TGTGCCAGCAGCCTCCCGGGGATGAGCTCCTACGAGCAGTACTTC
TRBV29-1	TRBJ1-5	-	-	CSVETANNQPQHF	TGCAGCGTTGAAACAGCCAACAATCAGCCCCAGCATTTT
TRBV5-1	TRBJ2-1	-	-	CASSPTGGNEQFF	TGCGCCAGCAGCCCGACTGGAGGCAATGAGCAGTTCTTC
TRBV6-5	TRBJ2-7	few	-	CASSRLEDFYEQYF	TGTGCCAGCAGTCGACTGGAAGATTTCTACGAGCAGTACTTC
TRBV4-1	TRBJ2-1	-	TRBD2	CASSQGPGGRAYNEQFF	TGCGCCAGCAGCCAAGGCCCTGGCGGGAGGGCCTACAATGAGCAGTTCTTC
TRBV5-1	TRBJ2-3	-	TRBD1	CASSLDRGGTDTQYF	TGCGCCAGCAGCTTGGACAGGGGAGGCACAGATACGCAGTATTTT
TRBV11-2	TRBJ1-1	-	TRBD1	CASSLVGTVNTEAFF	TGTGCCAGCAGCTTAGTGGGGACAGTGAACACTGAAGCTTTCTTT
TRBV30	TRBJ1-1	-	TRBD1	CAWSRDRNTEAFF	TGTGCCTGGAGTAGGGACAGGAACACTGAAGCTTTCTTT
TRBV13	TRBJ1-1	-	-	CASSQRQLSNTEAFF	TGTGCCAGCAGCCAAAGACAGCTATCGAACACTGAAGCTTTCTTT
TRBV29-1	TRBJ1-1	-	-	CSVGERGTEAFF	TGCAGCGTTGGGGAAAGGGGCACTGAAGCTTTCTTT
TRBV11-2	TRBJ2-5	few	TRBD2	CASSSGTSGTRKETQYF	TGTGCCAGCAGCTCCGGGACTAGCGGGACCCGGAAGGAGACCCAGTACTTC
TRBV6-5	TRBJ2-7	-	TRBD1	CASSYRGQGSYEQYF	TGTGCCAGCAGTTACCGCGGACAGGGATCCTACGAGCAGTACTTC
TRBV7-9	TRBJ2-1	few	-	CASSQGGTKLYNEQFF	TGTGCCAGCAGCCAGGGGGGGACCAAACTTTACAATGAGCAGTTCTTC
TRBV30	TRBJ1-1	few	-	CAWSVLGNTEAFF	TGTGCCTGGAGTGTACTAGGGAACACTGAAGCTTTCTTT
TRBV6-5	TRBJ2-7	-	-	CASSSLRGPLEYEQYF	TGTGCCAGCAGTTCCCTACGGGGTCCCCTGGAGTACGAGCAGTACTTC
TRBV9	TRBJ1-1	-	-	CASSGWVDTEAFF	TGTGCCAGCAGCGGATGGGTAGACACTGAAGCTTTCTTT
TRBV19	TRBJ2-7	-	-	CASSRTAEYEQYF	TGTGCCAGTAGTCGGACAGCGGAATACGAGCAGTACTTC
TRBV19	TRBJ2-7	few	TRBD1	CASSPRTGYEQYF	TGTGCCAGTAGTCCCCGGACAGGTTACGAGCAGTACTTC
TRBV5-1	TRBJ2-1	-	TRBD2	CASSLEPAGGEQFF	TGCGCCAGCAGCTTGGAGCCAGCGGGAGGCGAGCAGTTCTTC
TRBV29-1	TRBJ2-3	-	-	CSSPGSSTDTQYF	TGCAGCTCACCGGGATCTAGCACAGATACGCAGTATTTT
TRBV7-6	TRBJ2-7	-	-	CASSRRLGRDPEQYF	TGTGCCAGCAGCCGTCGCCTGGGCAGGGACCCCGAGCAGTACTTC
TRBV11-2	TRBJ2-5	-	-	CASTLGGYRETQYF	TGTGCCAGCACCCTGGGGGGTTATAGGGAGACCCAGTACTTC